This TCR beta chain was recovered during a study of technical replicates of blood from several donors. Here immunoSEQ multiplex PCR was the method, and the copy in TCRdb shows in-frame clones only, minus some. The sample lists tens of thousands of clones; 95% to 98% were seen once. The CDR3 spans 11 residues. Trimming cost V 3 bases and J 9 bases, with 11 bases left between them. Germline values: CDR1 DFQATT, CDR2 SNEGSKA (reference sequence). The genes are TRBV20-1 and TRBJ1-1; D is uncertain. The sequence came from a human donor in good health. The sequencing sample was made of T cells isolated from PBMCs. CDR3 sequence reads: CSAREGGKAFF. The CDR3 nucleotides read TGCAGTGCTAGGGAGGGAGGGAAAGCTTTCTTT.